This record concerns one T cell receptor (beta chain) sequence. TCRdb's table, derived via immunoSEQ multiplex PCR, lists solely in-frame clones and lacks some. The table has more than 200,000 clones, nearly 90% seen once. These data belong to a study of blood T cell repertoires in COVID-19. The CDR3 spans 15 residues. The V gene end was trimmed by 4 bases and the J gene end by 2 bases; junction bases not matched to a gene: 4. The germline CDR1 and CDR2 sequences are SNHLY and FYNNEI. Sequencing was performed on peripheral blood. This chain links TRBV2 with TRBJ2-7; 11 bases fit TRBD1. The clonotype comes from a man in his late teens or twenties with active or convalescent COVID-19. The CDR3: CASSVDRGQPYEQYF. CDR3 coding DNA: TGTGCCAGCAGTGTGGACAGGGGGCAACCCTACGAGCAGTACTTC.